These T cell receptor beta chains were read from a single sample in a study of blood T cells in healthy people across ages. TCRdb used MiXCR to reprocess the 5' RACE reads, holding one entry per CDR3 protein. The table shows around 2 million distinct CDR3 sequences, with around 40% occurring only once. The sample comprised blood. These receptors all stem from a human donor in good health. Both conserved end residues are part of each CDR3. The D gene is left open where the match is weak. A clone size is listed for some rows: how often the clone was seen (once, few, many), or a class if it is expanded.

-,TRBJ1-2,-,TRBV3-1,CASSQDWAAENYGYTF,TGTGCCAGCAGCCAAGATTGGGCAGCAGAAAACTATGGCTACACCTTC
TRBD1,TRBJ2-5,-,TRBV7-6,CASSLAHRTGRETQYF,TGTGCCAGCAGCTTAGCGCATAGGACAGGACGGGAGACCCAGTACTTC
TRBD2,TRBJ2-5,few,TRBV7-9,CASRAGGVEETQYF,TGTGCCAGCAGGGCCGGGGGGGTGGAAGAGACCCAGTACTTC
-,TRBJ1-1,-,TRBV4-2,CASSQDGGGFRNTEAFF,TGTGCCAGCAGCCAAGATGGGGGCGGGTTTCGGAACACTGAAGCTTTCTTT
TRBD2,TRBJ2-7,-,TRBV11-3,CASSRGVSEQYF,TGTGCCAGCAGCCGGGGGGTGAGCGAGCAGTACTTC
-,TRBJ2-1,few,TRBV6-4,CASSDRREREQFF,TGTGCCAGCAGTGATCGGCGGGAAAGGGAGCAGTTCTTC
-,TRBJ1-3,-,TRBV20-1,CSASASAGNTIYF,TGCAGTGCGTCGGCTAGCGCTGGAAACACCATATATTTT
-,TRBJ2-1,-,TRBV7-2,CTSSLASHYNNEQFF,TGTACCAGCAGCTTAGCGTCGCACTACAACAATGAGCAGTTCTTC
TRBD2,TRBJ2-7,-,TRBV5-1,CASNPRGSGAYEQYF,TGCGCCAGCAACCCGAGGGGTAGCGGGGCCTACGAGCAGTACTTC
TRBD1,TRBJ1-2,-,TRBV5-1,CASSPETGGLGYGYTF,TGCGCCAGCAGCCCGGAGACAGGGGGCTTGGGCTATGGCTACACCTTC
-,TRBJ1-2,few,TRBV4-2,CASSQDAGTWWEDYGYTF,TGTGCCAGCAGCCAAGATGCGGGGACCTGGTGGGAGGACTATGGCTACACCTTC
TRBD2,TRBJ2-5,-,TRBV12-3/TRBV12-4,CASTLLAGGTQETQYF,TGTGCCAGCACCCTACTAGCGGGGGGAACCCAAGAGACCCAGTACTTC
-,TRBJ2-7,-,TRBV20-1,CSARDGLSRYEQYF,TGCAGTGCTAGAGACGGACTTTCAAGGTACGAGCAGTACTTC
-,TRBJ2-7,many,TRBV5-1,CASSWDTYEQYF,TGCGCCAGCAGCTGGGATACCTACGAGCAGTACTTC
-,TRBJ2-7,few,TRBV6-6,CASSYGAWEQYF,TGTGCCAGCAGTTACGGGGCTTGGGAGCAGTACTTC
TRBD1,TRBJ2-5,-,TRBV28,CASSSSGQGKETQYF,TGTGCCAGCAGTTCATCAGGACAGGGTAAAGAGACCCAGTACTTC
-,TRBJ1-1,-,TRBV7-3,CASSLSGSTVEAFF,TGTGCCAGCAGCTTATCAGGGTCGACCGTTGAAGCTTTCTTT
TRBD2,TRBJ2-3,many,TRBV20-1,CSAETSGERTDTQYF,TGCAGTGCTGAGACTAGCGGGGAGCGCACAGATACGCAGTATTTT
-,TRBJ2-3,-,TRBV5-1,CASSSPPGATSTDTQYF,TGCGCCAGCAGCTCGCCGCCAGGGGCTACTAGCACAGATACGCAGTATTTT
TRBD1,TRBJ1-1,few,TRBV25-1,CASSQTGENTEAFF,TGTGCCAGCAGTCAAACAGGGGAGAACACTGAAGCTTTCTTT
-,TRBJ2-7,few,TRBV3-1,CASSRKGFYEQYF,TGTGCCAGCAGCCGGAAGGGATTTTACGAGCAGTACTTC
TRBD1,TRBJ1-1,few,TRBV7-9,CASSLAGTGAFF,TGTGCCAGCAGCTTGGCCGGGACAGGTGCTTTCTTT
TRBD1,TRBJ1-4,few,TRBV29-1,CSVEDETGREKLFF,TGCAGCGTTGAAGATGAGACAGGGCGAGAAAAACTGTTTTTT
-,TRBJ1-1,few,TRBV29-1,CSVKDSGTEAFF,TGCAGCGTTAAGGACAGTGGCACTGAAGCTTTCTTT
-,TRBJ1-2,-,TRBV20-1,CSALDGAANYGYTF,TGCAGTGCTTTAGATGGCGCAGCTAACTATGGCTACACCTTC
-,TRBJ1-5,-,TRBV7-2,CASSLVGGGGTQPQHF,TGTGCCAGCAGCTTAGTAGGTGGGGGGGGCACCCAGCCCCAGCATTTT
TRBD1,TRBJ2-7,few,TRBV28,CASRSDRGYEQYF,TGTGCCAGCAGGTCGGACAGGGGTTACGAGCAGTACTTC
TRBD1,TRBJ2-7,many,TRBV11-3,CASSTTGVGEQYF,TGTGCCAGCAGCACGACAGGGGTTGGCGAGCAGTACTTC
-,TRBJ2-3,few,TRBV3-1,CASSPEASFPSLDTQYF,TGTGCCAGCAGCCCTGAAGCCAGTTTTCCGTCCCTAGATACGCAGTATTTT
TRBD1,TRBJ2-5,few,TRBV11-3,CASSLEARGQETQYF,TGTGCCAGCAGCTTAGAGGCCAGGGGGCAAGAGACCCAGTACTTC
-,TRBJ2-7,-,TRBV20-1,CSTTREYEQYF,TGCAGTACAACCAGGGAATACGAGCAGTACTTC
-,TRBJ1-2,-,TRBV27,CASSLWGAGGYTF,TGTGCCAGCAGTTTATGGGGGGCTGGGGGCTACACCTTC
TRBD1,TRBJ1-6,-,TRBV5-1,CASSTGQGASSPLHF,TGCGCCAGCAGCACGGGACAGGGGGCAAGTTCACCCCTCCACTTT
-,TRBJ2-7,few,TRBV7-9,CASSPFSGSYEQYF,TGTGCCAGCAGCCCTTTTTCGGGCTCCTACGAGCAGTACTTC
-,TRBJ2-7,-,TRBV27,CASSLSGQKPIYEQYF,TGTGCCAGCAGTTTATCCGGACAGAAACCGATCTACGAGCAGTACTTC
TRBD1,TRBJ2-7,once,TRBV27,CVSSPGTVSYEQYF,TGTGTCAGCAGTCCTGGGACAGTCTCCTACGAGCAGTACTTC
-,TRBJ1-2,once,TRBV18,CASSPIGDGNYGYTF,TGTGCCAGCTCACCAATCGGGGACGGAAACTATGGCTACACCTTC
TRBD1,TRBJ2-5,-,TRBV20-1,CSARDLGTGGFQETQYF,TGCAGTGCTAGAGATCTGGGGACAGGGGGTTTCCAAGAGACCCAGTACTTC